This T cell receptor (beta chain) came from a study of T cells in Graves' hyperthyroidism and ophthalmopathy. Regarding the study as a whole: Blood shared most expanded thyroid clonotypes above 0.001.

RNA transcripts yielded amplified TCR beta CDR3 regions. The HTBI primer set was used in a first-round RT-PCR of the TCR CDR3. TCRdb analysed the multiplex PCR reads with MiXCR anew, one entry per CDR3 protein. Among 200,000 to 250,000 distinct CDR3 sequences listed, around 16% were seen once. This clonotype was seen ten or more times. Its antigen is still unknown. When ophthalmopathy did not progress within 18 months, Graves' hyperthyroidism was considered stable. Uncontrolled infection, other autoimmune disease, pregnancy or lactation barred patients from enrollment. Around 10 ml fresh peripheral blood yielded the PBMCs. CDR3 length: 15 amino acids. J lost 4 bases, V lost 2 bases, and 2 bases had no gene match. Looked up from germline, CDR1 is SNHLY and CDR2 is FYNNEI.

The sequencing sample was made of blood. The chain recombines TRBV2 with TRBJ2-1, with TRBD2 identical over 10 bases. The clonotype originates from a woman aged 45-65 years with Graves' hyperthyroidism. Here the CDR3 reads CASSERTSGYNEQFF. CDR3 nucleotides: TGTGCCAGCAGTGAAAGGACTAGCGGATACAATGAGCAGTTCTTC.